The 13 T cell receptor beta chains reported below all come from one sample, sequenced in a study of graft-versus-host responses after intestinal transplantation. Here immunoSEQ multiplex PCR was the method, and the copy in TCRdb shows in-frame clones only, minus some. The sample records under 100,000 clones, 80% to 95% being singletons. The sequencing used PBMCs, collected approximately 420 days after intestinal transplant. These receptors came from a human patient who received an intestinal transplant, so some T cells may come from the graft donor.

V gene TRBV5-1 combines with J gene TRBJ2-3; either TRBD1 or TRBD2 may fit D (5 bases each). The germline V gene has CDR1 SGHRS and CDR2 YFSETQ. CDR3 length: 13 amino acids. With 5 bases removed from V and 1 base from J, the gap between germline ends came to 8 bases. The DNA of the CDR3 is TGCGCCAGCAGTCGGGACCGCACAGATACGCAGTATTTT. It specifies CASSRDRTDTQYF.

V gene TRBV7-6 combines with J gene TRBJ2-7; 8 nucleotides line up with TRBD2. Germline-derived CDR1 and CDR2 are SGHVS and FNYEAQ. The CDR3 has 15 amino acids. The trim removed 5 bases at V and 0 bases at J, leaving 6 bases unmatched. CDR3 in amino acids: CASSALAGSSYEQYF. DNA for the CDR3: TGTGCCAGCAGCGCCTTAGCGGGGAGCTCCTACGAGCAGTACTTC.

This chain connects TRBV19 to TRBJ1-6; tentative D call: TRBD1 (5 bases). In germline, CDR1 is LNHDA, CDR2 SQIVND (reference sequence). This CDR3 has 16 amino acids. Trimming shortened V by 5 bases and J by 0 bases, and 11 bases separated the two germline ends. The CDR3 reads CASSSGQSSYNSPLHF. The CDR3 nucleotides read TGTGCCAGTAGTTCGGGGCAGAGCTCCTATAATTCACCCCTCCACTTT.

CDR3 amino acids: CASSLASRGTQYF. CDR3 DNA: TGTGCCAGCAGCTTAGCGAGCAGGGGGACGCAGTATTTT. The chain is built from TRBV7-6 and TRBJ2-3, with 7 nucleotides matching TRBD1. Germline V gene lookup returns CDR1 SGHVS and CDR2 FNYEAQ. The CDR3 spans 13 residues. V lost 0 bases, J lost 9 bases, and 3 bases stayed unmatched.

This chain joins TRBV7-8 and TRBJ2-1, with 7 positions matching TRBD2. This CDR3 spans 17 amino acids. V lost 1 base to trimming and J lost 0 bases; unmatched junction nucleotides: 6. In germline, CDR1 is SGHVS, CDR2 FQNEAQ. The CDR3 loop reads CASSLESGVYSYNEQFF. CDR3 DNA sequence: TGTGCCAGCAGCTTAGAAAGCGGGGTTTACTCCTACAATGAGCAGTTCTTC.

This rearrangement joins TRBV4-1 to TRBJ1-1; 8 bases are a match to TRBD1. Trimming removed 5 bases from V and 4 bases from J; junction bases left unmatched: 15. The CDR3 runs 17 residues. The V gene's germline CDR1 is MGHRA and CDR2 YSYEKL. The CDR3 region has the DNA TGCGCCAGCAGCGAGAGCAGGGGGCTCAAATGGGGCACTGAAGCTTTCTTT. Its protein product is CASSESRGLKWGTEAFF.

The rearrangement joins TRBV29-1 to TRBJ2-5, with D perhaps matching TRBD2 (5 bases). Germline V gene lookup returns CDR1 SQVTM and CDR2 ANQGSEA. This CDR3 has 13 residues. V dropped 4 bases and J dropped 4 bases, with 13 bases sitting between them. The CDR3 protein is CSVGSGMRETQYF. CDR3 bases: TGCAGCGTTGGGTCCGGGATGAGAGAGACCCAGTACTTC. The variable domain in full, with the rest retrieved from reference TRBV29-1 and TRBJ2-5, is SAVISQKPSRDICQRGTSLTIQCQVDSQVTMMFWYRQQPGQSLTLIATANQGSEATYESGFVIDKFPISRPNLTFSTLTVSNMSPEDSSIYLCSVGSGMRETQYFGPGTRLLVL.

The rearrangement joins TRBV5-1 to TRBJ2-1; 8 nucleotides line up with TRBD1. Trimming cost V 6 bases and J 5 bases; bases outside gene matches: 4. In germline, CDR1 is SGHRS, CDR2 YFSETQ. The CDR3 extends over 13 amino acids. For the CDR3, the DNA is TGCGCCAGCACAGGACAGGGCCACAATGAGCAGTTCTTC. This translates into CASTGQGHNEQFF. Variable domain in full (rest from reference TRBV5-1 and TRBJ2-1): KAGVTQTPRYLIKTRGQQVTLSCSPISGHRSVSWYQQTPGQGLQFLFEYFSETQRNKGNFPGRFSGRQFSNSRSEMNVSTLELGDSALYLCASTGQGHNEQFFGPGTRLTVL.

This clone was seen just once. The chain links TRBV10-3 to TRBJ1-1; 8 bases match TRBD1. V was pared by 1 base and J by 1 base, with 20 bases of the junction left unmatched. CDR1 is ENHRY, CDR2 SYGVKD, per germline. The CDR3 has 21 residues. CDR3 nucleotide sequence: TGTGCCATCAGTGAGTTTATCGGACAGGGTGACCTTGGATTGAGGAACACTGAAGCTTTCTTT. Residues: CAISEFIGQGDLGLRNTEAFF.

V usage is TRBV29-1 and J usage is TRBJ1-3; D not resolved. The CDR3 spans 14 residues. Trimming pared 2 bases from V and 0 bases from J, leaving 8 bases between. CDR1 and CDR2 (germline): SQVTM, ANQGSEA. The CDR3 DNA reads TGCAGCGTTGAATTGGGCCTCTCTGGAAACACCATATATTTT. Translation gives CSVELGLSGNTIYF. Based on the CDR3 plus reference TRBV29-1 and TRBJ1-3, the full variable domain is SAVISQKPSRDICQRGTSLTIQCQVDSQVTMMFWYRQQPGQSLTLIATANQGSEATYESGFVIDKFPISRPNLTFSTLTVSNMSPEDSSIYLCSVELGLSGNTIYFGEGSWLTVV.

The chain combines TRBV7-8 with TRBJ2-1, with 10 positions matching TRBD2. V gave up 7 bases and J gave up 7 bases; unmatched junction bases: 10. Germline lookup yields CDR1 SGHVS and CDR2 FQNEAQ. The CDR3 loop spans 15 amino acids. CDR3 in DNA: TGTGCCAGCAATCTGGGGGGACTAGCGAAAAATGAGCAGTTCTTC. The encoded protein is CASNLGGLAKNEQFF.

This chain connects TRBV18 to TRBJ1-2; 11 nucleotides align to TRBD1. Germline V gene lookup returns CDR1 KGHSH and CDR2 LQKENI. This CDR3 is 15 amino acids long. The V segment lost 6 bases and the J segment 5 bases; nucleotides outside the gene matches: 8. The CDR3 DNA reads as TGTGCCAGCTCGCCCACCGGGACAGGGGGGTATGGCTACACCTTC. Protein: CASSPTGTGGYGYTF.

This chain uses TRBV27 with TRBJ1-6; no firm D call. This CDR3 has 14 residues. V lost 5 bases and J 8 bases, leaving 13 bases between the germline ends. Germline V gives CDR1 MNHEY, CDR2 SMNVEV (reference sequence). Here the CDR3 DNA reads TGTGCCAGCAGTCCCCAAGGGCCCTATTCACCCCTCCACTTT. Translated, it gives CASSPQGPYSPLHF.